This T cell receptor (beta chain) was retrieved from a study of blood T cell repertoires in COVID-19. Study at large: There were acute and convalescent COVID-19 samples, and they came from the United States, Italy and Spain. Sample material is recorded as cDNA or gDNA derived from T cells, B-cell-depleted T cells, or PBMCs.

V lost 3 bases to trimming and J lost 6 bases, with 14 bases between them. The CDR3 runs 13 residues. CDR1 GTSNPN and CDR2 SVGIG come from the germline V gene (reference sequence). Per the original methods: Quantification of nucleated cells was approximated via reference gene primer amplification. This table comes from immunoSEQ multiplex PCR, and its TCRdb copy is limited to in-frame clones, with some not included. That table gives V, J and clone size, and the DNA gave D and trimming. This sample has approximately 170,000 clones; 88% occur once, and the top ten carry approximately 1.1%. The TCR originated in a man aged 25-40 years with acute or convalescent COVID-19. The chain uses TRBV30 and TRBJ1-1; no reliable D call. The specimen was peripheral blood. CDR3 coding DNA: TGTGCCTGGAGCGGAGGGAGGAAGGCTGAAGCTTTCTTT. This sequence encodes CAWSGGRKAEAFF.